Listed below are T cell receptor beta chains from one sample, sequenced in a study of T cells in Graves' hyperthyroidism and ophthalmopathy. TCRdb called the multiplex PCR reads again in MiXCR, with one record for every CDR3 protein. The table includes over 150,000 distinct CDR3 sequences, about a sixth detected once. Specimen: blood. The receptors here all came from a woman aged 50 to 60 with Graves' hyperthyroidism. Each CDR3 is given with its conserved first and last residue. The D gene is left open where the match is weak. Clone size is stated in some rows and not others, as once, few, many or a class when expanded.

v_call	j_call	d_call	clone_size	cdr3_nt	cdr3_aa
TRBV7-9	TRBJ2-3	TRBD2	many	TGTGCCAGCAGCTATTATGAGCGGGAGGGGACAGATACGCAGTATTTT	CASSYYEREGTDTQYF
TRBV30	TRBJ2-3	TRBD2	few	TGTGCCTGGAGCAGTAGAACTAGCGGGAGACCAGATACGCAGTATTTT	CAWSSRTSGRPDTQYF
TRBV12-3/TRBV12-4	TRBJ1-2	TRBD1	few	TGTGCCAGCAGAGACAGGGATGGCTATGGCTACACCTTC	CASRDRDGYGYTF
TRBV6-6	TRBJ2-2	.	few	TGTGCCAGCAGTTACAGACTCCGGGAGCAGTCCGGGGAGCTGTTTTTT	CASSYRLREQSGELFF
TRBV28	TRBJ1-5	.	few	TGTGCCAGCAGTTTCGGCAGCCTTAGCAATCAGCCCCAGCATTTT	CASSFGSLSNQPQHF
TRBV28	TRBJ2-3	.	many	TGTGCCAGCGGGACGGCCACAGATACGCAGTATTTT	CASGTATDTQYF
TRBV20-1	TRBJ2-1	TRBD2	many	TGCAGTGCTAGAGATTTAGGGACTAGCGGGAGTATGGATGAGCAGTTCTTC	CSARDLGTSGSMDEQFF
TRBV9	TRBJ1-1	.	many	TGTGCCAGCAGCGTAGTGGGGGTAGGTGGTACTGAAGCTTTCTTT	CASSVVGVGGTEAFF
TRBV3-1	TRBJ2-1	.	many	TGTGCCAGCAGCCCTACCGGGACAAATTACAATGAGCAGTTCTTC	CASSPTGTNYNEQFF
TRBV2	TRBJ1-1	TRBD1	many	TGTGCCAGCAGTGAAGCGGGACAGGGGCGGGGTGAAGCTTTCTTT	CASSEAGQGRGEAFF
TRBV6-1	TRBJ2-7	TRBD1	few	TGTGCCAGCAGTGATGGTGGGACAGGGAAACTCGAGCAGTACTTC	CASSDGGTGKLEQYF
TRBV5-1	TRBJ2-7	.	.	TGCGCCAGCACTAAACTCGACAGATTCGACGAGCAGTACTTC	CASTKLDRFDEQYF
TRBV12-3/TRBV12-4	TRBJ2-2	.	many	TGTGCCAGCAGTTTTTTGATGACCGGGGAGCTGTTTTTT	CASSFLMTGELFF
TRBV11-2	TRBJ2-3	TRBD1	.	TGTGCCAGCAGCTTGGGGACCTTGACAGGGGGTGTGGATACGCAGTATTTT	CASSLGTLTGGVDTQYF
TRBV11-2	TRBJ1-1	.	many	TGTGCCAGCAGCTTAAATCCGATCCAGAACACTGAAGCTTTCTTT	CASSLNPIQNTEAFF
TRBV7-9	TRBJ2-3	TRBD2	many	TGTGCCAGCAGCCCCAGACTAGCGAGACCAGATACGCAGTATTTT	CASSPRLARPDTQYF
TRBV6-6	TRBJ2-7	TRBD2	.	TGTGCCAGCAGTTACCTAGCGGGAGCTGGCGAGCAGTACTTC	CASSYLAGAGEQYF
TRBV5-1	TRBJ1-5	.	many	TGCGCCAGCAGCCCACATACCGGACAGCGTCCAGGGCCCCAGCATTTT	CASSPHTGQRPGPQHF
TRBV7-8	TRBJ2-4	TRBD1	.	TGTGCCAGCAGACTTAGTTGGGACAGGGACAACATTCAGTACTTC	CASRLSWDRDNIQYF
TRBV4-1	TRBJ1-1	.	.	TGCGCCAGCAGCCAAGACAGGGGACTCAGAGTCTCTGAAGCTTTCTTT	CASSQDRGLRVSEAFF
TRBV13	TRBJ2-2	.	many	TGTGCCAGCAGCTTAGGGTCTGGATCCGGGGAGCTGTTTTTT	CASSLGSGSGELFF
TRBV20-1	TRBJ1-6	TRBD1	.	TGCAGTGCATGGGATGGTCGGGACAGGGAATATAATTCACCCCTCCACTTT	CSAWDGRDREYNSPLHF
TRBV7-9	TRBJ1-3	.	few	TGTGCCAGCAGCTTAGAGGGGAAGTCCTCTGGAAACACCATATATTTT	CASSLEGKSSGNTIYF
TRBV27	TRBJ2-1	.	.	TGTGCCAGCAGTTTAAGGCGGGAAAATGAGCAGTTCTTC	CASSLRRENEQFF
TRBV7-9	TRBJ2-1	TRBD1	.	TGTGCCAGCAGCTTAGATAGGGGACAGGGGGCGTCCTACAATGAGCAGTTCTTC	CASSLDRGQGASYNEQFF